This passage covers 23 T cell receptor beta chains from one sample sequenced in a study of blood T cells in healthy people across ages. For the second PCR, which ran for about 7 to 12 cycles, a sample-barcoded 5' primer and a J-beta primer mix were used. In TCRdb, the 5' RACE reads were re-called with MiXCR into one record per CDR3 protein. The sample carries some 1,000,000 distinct CDR3 sequences, about 25% recorded once. In addition, the sample was reused for a study of T cells of mothers and their children.

The sample consisted of blood. These receptors all stem from a girl aged 2-15 years in good health.

This chain uses TRBV4-3 with TRBJ2-3; D not certain. The CDR3 has 13 residues. The ends were cut back, 1 base at V and 4 bases at J, with 6 bases in the middle. Per germline, CDR1 LGHNA and CDR2 YSLEER. The CDR3, as DNA: TGCGCCAGCAGCCAAGGGAATTCAGATACGCAGTATTTT. Translation gives CASSQGNSDTQYF.

The chain links TRBV20-1 to TRBJ1-4, with unresolved D. Germline V gene lookup returns CDR1 DFQATT and CDR2 SNEGSKA (reference sequence). The length of the CDR3 is 13 residues. V was cut by 4 bases and J by 0 bases, with 6 bases left in between. This CDR3 is CSAIQATNEKLFF. Here the CDR3 DNA reads TGCAGTGCTATCCAAGCAACTAATGAAAAACTGTTTTTT.

Only a few counts were recorded for this clonotype. The chain carries TRBV21-1 and TRBJ2-5; TRBD1 is the table's D call, not checked against the DNA. The DNA end favors TRBJ2-1, so the J call may be wrong. TRBV21-1 is marked as a pseudogene. The CDR3 contains 16 residues. CDR3 residues: CASSLERGGRSDEQFF. CDR3 bases: TGTGCCAGCAGCCTGGAGAGGGGGGGGAGGTCAGATGAGCAGTTCTTC.

This chain links TRBV4-1 with TRBJ2-4; TRBD2 matches 7 bases. After removal of 1 base from V and 9 bases from J, the junction contained 6 bases not matched to a gene. Germline V gene sequence: CDR1 MGHRA, CDR2 YSYEKL. This CDR3 spans 14 amino acids. CDR3 sequence reads: CASSQAGGPGIQYF. The DNA for the CDR3 is TGCGCCAGCAGCCAAGCGGGAGGCCCAGGCATTCAGTACTTC.

This clonotype was seen only a few times. V gene TRBV2 combines with J gene TRBJ2-1; either TRBD1 or TRBD2 may fit D (7 bases each). TRBJ2-7 matches the DNA end more closely, so the J call is doubtful. Germline CDR1 SNHLY, CDR2 FYNNEI. The CDR3 sequence is 16 residues long. Here the CDR3 DNA reads TGTGCCAGCAGTGGGTCTAGGACAGGTAGCGGGTACGAGCAGTACTTC. Translated, it gives CASSGSRTGSGYEQYF.

The rearrangement uses TRBV6-5 and TRBJ2-5, with D possibly matching TRBD2 (5 bases). The end of the DNA aligns better with TRBJ2-7, so the J call may be wrong. The germline V gene encodes CDR1 MNHEY and CDR2 SVGAGI. The CDR3 covers 14 residues. The CDR3 loop is CASSYSQRSYEQYF. The CDR3 coding sequence is TGTGCCAGCAGTTACTCGCAGCGGTCCTACGAGCAGTACTTC.

V gene TRBV7-9 combines with J gene TRBJ1-2; 12 nucleotides agree with TRBD1. Germline-derived CDR1 and CDR2 are SEHNR and FQNEAQ (reference sequence). The CDR3 is 18 amino acids. V shed 2 bases and J 3 bases; nucleotides not matched to a gene: 10. Here the CDR3 DNA reads TGTGCCAGCAGCTTACTGTGGGGGACAGGGGGCGAGGACTATGGCTACACCTTC. Amino acids: CASSLLWGTGGEDYGYTF.

CDR3 in DNA: TGTGCCAGCTCTAAGGGGCACAATGAGCAGTTCTTC. Amino acids: CASSKGHNEQFF. The V and J genes are TRBV6-5 and TRBJ2-1; perhaps TRBD1 as D (5 bases). Trimming removed 8 bases at V and 5 bases at J, with 10 bases between. Germline CDR1 and CDR2: MNHEY and SVGAGI. The CDR3 covers 12 residues.

This clonotype was detected ten times or more. The J gene is TRBJ2-3, the V gene TRBV12-3 or TRBV12-4; TRBD2 is a possible D gene (6 bases). The CDR3 is 11 amino acids. The V end was cut by 5 bases, the J end by 6 bases, with 6 bases between. The CDR3 region has the DNA TGTGCCAGCAGTCGGGGGGATACGCAGTATTTT. This codes for CASSRGDTQYF.

This clonotype was counted between two and nine times. J is TRBJ1-5 and V is TRBV6-6; D gene ambiguous. Trimming stripped 8 bases from V and 0 bases from J, with 8 bases between. Germline V gene lookup returns CDR1 MNHNY and CDR2 SVGAGI (reference sequence). CDR3 length: 13 residues. As DNA, the CDR3 is TGTGCCAGCGAAAATTATAGCAATCAGCCCCAGCATTTT. It is translated as CASENYSNQPQHF.

CDR3: CASSYTSGGRQETQYF. DNA for the CDR3: TGTGCCAGCAGTTATACTAGCGGGGGCCGACAAGAGACCCAGTACTTC. The V and J genes are TRBV12-3 or TRBV12-4 and TRBJ2-5, with 11 bases lining up with TRBD2. With 4 bases clipped from V and 2 bases from J, the junction kept 6 bases outside the gene matches. The CDR3 totals 16 residues.

V gene TRBV20-1 combines with J gene TRBJ2-5; D assignment may be TRBD1 or TRBD2 (5 bases each). With the DNA end fitting TRBJ2-7 better, the J assignment may be wrong. This CDR3 region has 12 residues. Germline-derived CDR1 and CDR2 are DFQATT and SNEGSKA (reference sequence). In DNA, the CDR3 is TGCAGTGCTAGGGGGGATAGGTACGAGCAGTACTTC. Its protein product is CSARGDRYEQYF.

V gene TRBV4-3 combines with J gene TRBJ2-7, with a weak D call TRBD1 (6 bases). Germline assignment: CDR1 LGHNA and CDR2 YSLEER. V shed 4 bases and J shed 2 bases, with 15 bases lying between them. CDR3 length: 15 amino acids. The CDR3 here is CASSPYLGQAYEQYF. The CDR3 bases are TGCGCCAGCAGCCCCTACCTGGGACAAGCCTACGAGCAGTACTTC.

This chain connects TRBV29-1 to TRBJ1-1; possible D gene TRBD1, 6 bases. Germline V gene data show CDR1 as SQVTM and CDR2 as ANQGSEA. V was shortened by 4 bases and J by 10 bases, with 16 bases between the two germline ends. The CDR3 is made up of 12 amino acids. CDR3 residues: CSVGDQMTGAFF. For the CDR3, the DNA is TGCAGCGTTGGGGACCAGATGACAGGAGCTTTCTTT.

This clonotype was counted only a few times. The V and J genes are TRBV15 and TRBJ1-5, with TRBD1 as a possible D gene (6 bases). CDR3 size: 15 residues. V shed 2 bases and J shed 6 bases, with 14 bases lying between them. Germline values: CDR1 LNHNV, CDR2 YYDKDF (reference sequence). CDR3 residues: CATSRTGPVSQPQHF. The CDR3, as DNA: TGTGCCACCAGCAGAACAGGGCCTGTTAGTCAGCCCCAGCATTTT.

This clonotype was seen at least ten times. The rearrangement links TRBV12-3 or TRBV12-4 to TRBJ1-5; TRBD1 is a possible D gene (5 bases). With 6 bases removed from V and 5 bases from J, the gap between germline ends came to 14 bases. This CDR3 has 14 amino acids. The CDR3 DNA is TGTGCCAGCAGCTTGGGGGGTGGTGATCAGCCCCAGCATTTT. Translation: CASSLGGGDQPQHF.

CDR3 bases: TGTGCCAGCAGTTTGACGCCCAGGCAGGGCTCCTACGAGCAGTACTTC. It encodes CASSLTPRQGSYEQYF. The V and J genes are TRBV27 and TRBJ2-7, with D perhaps TRBD1 (5 bases). Per the germline V gene, CDR1 is MNHEY and CDR2 is SMNVEV (reference sequence). The length of the CDR3 is 16 residues. Trimming cost V 3 bases and J 0 bases, with 15 bases left between them.

The chain carries TRBV6-1 and TRBJ2-7; unclear D gene. Trimming pared 1 base from V and 0 bases from J, leaving 7 bases between. Germline CDR1 MNHNS, CDR2 SASEGT. The CDR3 loop spans 14 amino acids. CDR3 sequence (DNA): TGTGCCAGCAGTGAAGAAAGGAGCTCCTACGAGCAGTACTTC. Residues: CASSEERSSYEQYF.

The chain has TRBV25-1 and TRBJ2-7; D remains unclear. V gave up 4 bases and J gave up 3 bases, with 7 bases separating them. The CDR3 has 12 amino acids. Germline CDR1 MGHDK, CDR2 SYGVNS. The CDR3 coding sequence is TGTGCCAGCAGTGGGGCCGTCTACGAGCAGTACTTC. Residues: CASSGAVYEQYF.

The chain is built from TRBV29-1 and TRBJ2-7, with 9 bases lining up with TRBD1. CDR1 is SQVTM, CDR2 ANQGSEA, per germline. The CDR3 totals 16 residues. Trimming took 0 bases from V and 2 from J; bases not matched to a gene: 8. The CDR3 region has the DNA TGCAGCGTTGAAGAAAAGGACAGGGGCCCTGCCTACGAGCAGTACTTC. Amino acid sequence: CSVEEKDRGPAYEQYF.

This clonotype was seen only a few times. This chain connects TRBV29-1 to TRBJ2-2; tentative D call: TRBD1 (6 bases). The germline V gene has CDR1 SQVTM and CDR2 ANQGSEA. This CDR3 is 14 amino acids long. V lost 7 bases to trimming and J lost 5 bases, with 17 bases between them. The CDR3 here is CSGSGTQGTGELFF. Written as DNA, the CDR3 is TGCAGCGGATCCGGGACACAGGGAACCGGGGAGCTGTTTTTT.

This chain uses TRBV7-6 with TRBJ1-6; D ambiguous. The CDR3 contains 14 residues. V was shortened by 3 bases and J by 7 bases, with 10 bases between the two germline ends. The germline V gene encodes CDR1 SGHVS and CDR2 FNYEAQ. CDR3 in amino acids: CASSLETVNSPLHF. CDR3 in DNA: TGTGCCAGCAGCTTGGAAACGGTGAATTCACCCCTCCACTTT.

This clonotype was counted between two and nine times. The rearrangement uses TRBV20-1 and TRBJ2-5; TRBD1 agrees at 8 bases. The DNA end lines up better with TRBJ2-7; the J call may be wrong. Germline lookup yields CDR1 DFQATT and CDR2 SNEGSKA (reference sequence). CDR3 length: 15 amino acids. The CDR3 loop is CSVKSMGQVSYEQYF. The CDR3 bases are TGCAGCGTCAAGTCAATGGGACAGGTGAGCTACGAGCAGTACTTC.